This TCR beta chain appears in the sequencing data of a study of T cell repertoires in cytomegalovirus infection. Whole-study context: Use of recently identified HLA-C-restricted and well-studied HLA-B-restricted CMV epitopes was part of the study. Signatures in public TCR beta sequences pointed to both CMV infection and matching HLA type. Study-level points and caveats: Dominating the ex vivo response were TCR beta clonotypes that were CMV-specific and HLA-C-restricted.

As concerns this clonotype: Its specificity is not known.

MiXCR, applied by TCRdb to the reads, yields one record per CDR3 protein. The table records 570,000 or so distinct CDR3 sequences, roughly 42% of them present only once. The sequencing here drew on cultured PBMCs, taken from culture after CMV antigen stimulation. This TCR derives from a human donor in good health (CMV status not recorded). Some clones in this sample may be carry-over from other donors' samples.

This chain's CDR3 is CASSFRFLEADTQYF. The CDR3 bases are TGTGCCAGCAGTTTTCGATTTCTGGAGGCCGATACGCAGTATTTT. The gene calls are TRBV6-2 or TRBV6-3 and TRBJ2-3, with a weak D call TRBD2 (5 bases). Looked up from germline, CDR1 is MNHEY and CDR2 is SVGEGT. V was trimmed by 4 bases and J by 6 bases, leaving 17 bases between them. This CDR3 has 15 amino acids.